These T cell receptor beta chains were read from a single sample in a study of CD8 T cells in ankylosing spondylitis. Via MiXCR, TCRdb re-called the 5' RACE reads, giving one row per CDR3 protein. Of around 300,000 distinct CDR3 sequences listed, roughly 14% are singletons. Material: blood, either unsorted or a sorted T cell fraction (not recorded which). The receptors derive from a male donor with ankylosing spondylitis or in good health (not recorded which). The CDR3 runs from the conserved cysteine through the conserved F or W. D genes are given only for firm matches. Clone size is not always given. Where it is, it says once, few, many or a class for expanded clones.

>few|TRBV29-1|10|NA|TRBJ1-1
CSVVNGGAFF
TGCAGCGTTGTTAATGGGGGAGCTTTCTTT
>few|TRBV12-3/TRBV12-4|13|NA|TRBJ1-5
CASSLSPHQPQHF
TGTGCCAGCAGTTTAAGTCCCCATCAGCCCCAGCATTTT
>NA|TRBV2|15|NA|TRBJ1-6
CASSEAGALGSPLHF
TGTGCCAGCAGTGAAGCGGGGGCGCTTGGATCACCCCTCCACTTT
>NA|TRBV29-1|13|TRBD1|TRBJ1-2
CSARQGASYGYTF
TGCAGCGCAAGACAGGGGGCTAGCTATGGCTACACCTTC
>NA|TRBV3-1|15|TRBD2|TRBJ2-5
CACSRRTSGQETQYF
TGTGCCTGCAGCCGCCGGACTAGCGGACAAGAGACCCAGTACTTC
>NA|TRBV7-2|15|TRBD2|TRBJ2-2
CASGLTSGYTGELFF
TGTGCCAGCGGCCTGACTAGCGGTTACACCGGGGAGCTGTTTTTT
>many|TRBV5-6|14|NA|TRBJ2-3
CASSLDREGDTQYF
TGTGCCAGCAGCTTGGACAGGGAGGGAGATACGCAGTATTTT
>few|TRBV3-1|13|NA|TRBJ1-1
CASSPRQNTEAFF
TGTGCCAGCAGCCCCAGGCAAAACACTGAAGCTTTCTTT
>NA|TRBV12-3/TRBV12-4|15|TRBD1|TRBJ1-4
CASRPPGQGNEKLFF
TGTGCCAGCAGGCCCCCGGGACAGGGGAATGAAAAACTGTTTTTT
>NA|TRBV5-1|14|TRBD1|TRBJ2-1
CASSTDRGDDEQFF
TGCGCCAGCAGTACGGACAGGGGGGACGATGAGCAGTTCTTC
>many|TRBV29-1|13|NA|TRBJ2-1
CSVVSGSYNEQFF
TGCAGCGTTGTCTCGGGGTCCTACAATGAGCAGTTCTTC
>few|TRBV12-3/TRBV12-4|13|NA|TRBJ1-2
CASSQTAPGGYTF
TGTGCCAGCAGTCAGACGGCGCCCGGTGGCTACACCTTC
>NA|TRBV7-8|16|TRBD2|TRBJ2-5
CASSLGGERSQETQYF
TGTGCCAGCAGCTTGGGGGGGGAGCGGTCCCAAGAGACCCAGTACTTC
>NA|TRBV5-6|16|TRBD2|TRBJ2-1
CASSLRLAGAWGEQFF
TGTGCCAGCAGCTTGAGACTAGCGGGCGCCTGGGGTGAGCAGTTCTTC
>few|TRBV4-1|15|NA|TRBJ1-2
CASSQPGRPNYGYTF
TGCGCCAGCAGCCAACCGGGACGGCCTAACTATGGCTACACCTTC
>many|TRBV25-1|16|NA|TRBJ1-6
CASSERDTSYNSPLHF
TGTGCCAGCAGTGAACGGGACACCTCCTATAATTCACCCCTCCACTTT
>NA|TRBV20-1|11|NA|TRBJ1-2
CTWATGGGYTF
TGCACCTGGGCGACGGGCGGGGGCTACACCTTC
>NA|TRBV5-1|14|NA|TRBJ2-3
CASSSAGSTDTQYF
TGCGCCAGCAGCTCTGCGGGGTCCACAGATACGCAGTATTTT
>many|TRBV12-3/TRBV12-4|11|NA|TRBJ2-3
CASGPTDTQYF
TGTGCCAGCGGCCCCACAGATACGCAGTATTTT
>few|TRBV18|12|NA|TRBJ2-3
CASSPAEDTQYF
TGTGCCAGCTCACCAGCGGAGGATACGCAGTATTTT
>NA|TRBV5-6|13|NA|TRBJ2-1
CASSLGLSNEQFF
TGTGCCAGCAGCTTGGGACTTTCAAATGAGCAGTTCTTC
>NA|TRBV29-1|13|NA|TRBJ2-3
CSVPFGGTDTQYF
TGCAGCGTTCCCTTCGGCGGCACAGATACGCAGTATTTT
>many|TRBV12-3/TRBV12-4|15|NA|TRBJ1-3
CASSVDVPSGNTIYF
TGTGCCAGCAGTGTAGACGTACCCTCTGGAAACACCATATATTTT
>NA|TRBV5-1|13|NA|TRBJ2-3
CASSSYNTDTQYF
TGCGCCAGCAGCTCTTATAACACAGATACGCAGTATTTT
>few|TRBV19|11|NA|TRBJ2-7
CASSGGIEQYF
TGTGCCAGTAGTGGGGGGATCGAGCAGTACTTC
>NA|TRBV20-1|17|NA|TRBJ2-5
CSARNVARQTSQETQYF
TGCAGTGCTAGGAATGTTGCGAGACAGACGTCCCAGGAGACCCAGTACTTC
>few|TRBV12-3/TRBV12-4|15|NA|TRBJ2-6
CASTFWGTGANVLTF
TGTGCCAGCACCTTTTGGGGGACTGGGGCCAACGTCCTGACTTTC
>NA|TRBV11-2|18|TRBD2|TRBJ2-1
CASSSKEGPWRERNEQFF
TGTGCCAGCAGCTCAAAGGAAGGCCCCTGGCGGGAGAGGAATGAGCAGTTCTTC
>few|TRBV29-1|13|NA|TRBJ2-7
CSVEDRRTYEQYF
TGCAGCGTTGAGGACCGGAGGACCTACGAGCAGTACTTC
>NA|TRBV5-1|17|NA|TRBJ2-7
CASSYTGMGKSSYEQYF
TGCGCCAGCAGCTATACCGGGATGGGCAAGAGCTCCTACGAGCAGTACTTC
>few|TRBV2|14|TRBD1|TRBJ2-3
CASSESQGTDTQYF
TGTGCCAGCAGTGAGTCACAGGGGACAGATACGCAGTATTTT
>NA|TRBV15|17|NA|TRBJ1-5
CATSRAGVRNSNQPQHF
TGTGCCACCAGCCGGGCAGGGGTTAGAAATAGCAATCAGCCCCAGCATTTT
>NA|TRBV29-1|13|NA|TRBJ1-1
CSAQGQPNTEAFF
TGCAGCGCCCAGGGACAACCGAACACTGAAGCTTTCTTT
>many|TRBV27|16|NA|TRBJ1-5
CASSLDMYGSNQPQHF
TGTGCCAGCAGTCTGGACATGTATGGTAGCAATCAGCCCCAGCATTTT
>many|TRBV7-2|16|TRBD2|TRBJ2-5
CASSSQRGKYQETQYF
TGTGCCAGCAGCTCCCAGCGGGGAAAGTACCAAGAGACCCAGTACTTC
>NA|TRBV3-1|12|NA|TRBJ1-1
CASSQEGTGSFF
TGTGCCAGCAGCCAAGAGGGGACTGGGTCTTTCTTT
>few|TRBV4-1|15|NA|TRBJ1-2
CASSQEGDSNYGYTF
TGCGCCAGCAGCCAAGAAGGGGATTCTAACTATGGCTACACCTTC
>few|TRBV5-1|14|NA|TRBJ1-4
CASSLGGKGEKLFF
TGCGCCAGCAGCTTGGGCGGGAAAGGTGAAAAACTGTTTTTT
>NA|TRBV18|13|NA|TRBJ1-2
CASSPETVYGYTF
TGTGCCAGCTCACCAGAGACAGTCTATGGCTACACCTTC
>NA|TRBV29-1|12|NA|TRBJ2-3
CSVEWDTDTQYF
TGCAGCGTTGAGTGGGACACAGATACGCAGTATTTT
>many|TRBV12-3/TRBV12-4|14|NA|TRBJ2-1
CASTPSGSSWEQFF
TGTGCCAGCACCCCTTCCGGGAGTTCATGGGAGCAGTTCTTC
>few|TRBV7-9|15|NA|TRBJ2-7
CASSYGVGDSYEQYF
TGTGCCAGCAGCTACGGGGTAGGGGACTCCTACGAGCAGTACTTC
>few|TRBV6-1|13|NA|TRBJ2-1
CASLGGPYNEQFF
TGTGCCAGCTTGGGGGGGCCCTACAATGAGCAGTTCTTC